These 21 T cell receptor beta chains originate from one sample sequenced in a study of CD8 T cells in Susac syndrome. Roughly 0.45 to 1 ug RNA was reverse transcribed with random hexamers. TCRdb ran MiXCR on the immunoSEQ multiplex PCR reads and lists one entry per CDR3 protein. The sample yields roughly 130,000 distinct CDR3 sequences, 90% to 95% seen once. The source material was CD4+ T cells from PBMCs. The receptors originated from a human donor in good health.

V and J are TRBV5-1 and TRBJ1-2, with 9 nucleotides matching TRBD1. V gave up 6 bases and J gave up 6 bases; unmatched junction bases: 15. The CDR3 has 16 amino acids. The germline V gene encodes CDR1 SGHRS and CDR2 YFSETQ. CDR3 sequence: CASNSGTGTGSDGYTF. DNA for the CDR3: TGCGCCAGCAACTCCGGGACAGGGACGGGTTCAGATGGCTACACCTTC.

The chain joins TRBV3-1 to TRBJ2-7; 8 bases fit TRBD2. Germline V lookup: CDR1 LGHDT, CDR2 YNNKEL (reference sequence). With 2 bases clipped from V and 3 bases from J, the junction kept 6 bases outside the gene matches. This CDR3 comprises 15 residues. The CDR3 region is CASSQQPSGSYEQYF. As DNA, the CDR3 is TGTGCCAGCAGCCAACAGCCCAGCGGGAGCTACGAGCAGTACTTC.

This sequence joins TRBV18 and TRBJ2-5; TRBD2 aligns across 10 bases. Trimming cost V 2 bases and J 5 bases; bases outside gene matches: 5. In germline, CDR1 is KGHSH, CDR2 LQKENI. CDR3 length: 15 amino acids. CDR3: CASSPVIAGGETQYF. In nucleotides, the CDR3 is TGTGCCAGCTCACCAGTAATAGCGGGAGGTGAGACCCAGTACTTC.

The chain carries TRBV20-1 and TRBJ2-6; TRBD2 might be the D (7 bases). Germline-derived CDR1 and CDR2 are DFQATT and SNEGSKA (reference sequence). The V gene lost 2 bases and the J gene lost 0 bases, with 8 bases spanning the gap. This CDR3 region has 15 residues. In DNA, the CDR3 is TGCAGTGCTAGAAGGGGGGGCTCTGGGGCCAACGTCCTGACTTTC. Its translation: CSARRGGSGANVLTF.

The gene calls are TRBV30 and TRBJ1-1; 7 bases fit TRBD1. The J segment lost 1 base and the V segment lost 4 bases, leaving 9 bases of the junction unmatched. The CDR3 loop spans 15 amino acids. In germline, CDR1 is GTSNPN, CDR2 SVGIG (reference sequence). CDR3 nucleotide sequence: TGTGCCTGGAAATTTAGGGGGCGCAGGAACACTGAAGCTTTCTTT. It translates to CAWKFRGRRNTEAFF.

The chain couples TRBV18 to TRBJ2-3; D uncertain. Trimming shortened V by 6 bases and J by 6 bases, and 13 bases separated the two germline ends. Germline V lookup: CDR1 KGHSH, CDR2 LQKENI. This CDR3 has 13 residues. The CDR3 nucleotides are TGTGCCAGCTCCCCGGGCATTGACGATACGCAGTATTTT. This codes for CASSPGIDDTQYF. The variable domain in full, with the rest retrieved from reference TRBV18 and TRBJ2-3, is NAGVMQNPRHLVRRRGQEARLRCSPMKGHSHVYWYRQLPEEGLKFMVYLQKENIIDESGMPKERFSAEFPKEGPSILRIQQVVRGDSAAYFCASSPGIDDTQYFGPGTRLTVL.

This rearrangement joins TRBV30 to TRBJ2-1; 10 bases map to TRBD2. The V gene end was trimmed by 5 bases and the J gene end by 8 bases; junction bases not matched to a gene: 18. The CDR3 is made up of 17 amino acids. CDR1 is GTSNPN, CDR2 SVGIG, per germline (reference sequence). CDR3 sequence reads: CAWDKTRTSGRSHEQFF. For the CDR3, the DNA is TGTGCCTGGGATAAAACTCGGACTAGCGGCAGAAGTCATGAGCAGTTCTTC.

The chain links TRBV28 to TRBJ2-7, with D perhaps given as TRBD1 or TRBD2 (6 bases each). The CDR3 loop spans 14 amino acids. The ends were cut back, 7 bases at V and 2 bases at J, with 15 bases in the middle. CDR1 is MDHEN, CDR2 SYDVKM, per germline. CDR3 amino acids: CASNVGGRTYEQYF. CDR3 nucleotide sequence: TGTGCCAGCAACGTCGGGGGCAGAACCTACGAGCAGTACTTC.

This chain joins TRBV20-1 and TRBJ2-4; TRBD1 aligns across 9 bases. Germline V gives CDR1 DFQATT, CDR2 SNEGSKA (reference sequence). There are 15 residues in the CDR3. The ends lost 3 bases at V and 2 bases at J; junction bases unmatched: 5. The CDR3, as DNA: TGCAGTGCTAGCCTAGACAGGGGGACCAAAAACATTCAGTACTTC. Amino acid sequence: CSASLDRGTKNIQYF.

The chain couples TRBV27 to TRBJ2-7, with D perhaps being TRBD1 or TRBD2 (5 bases each). This CDR3 has 13 amino acids. V lost 2 bases and J lost 6, with 11 bases in between. The germline CDR1 and CDR2 sequences are MNHEY and SMNVEV (reference sequence). The CDR3 region has the DNA TGTGCCAGCAGTTTAAGCGATGGGGGCGAGCAGTACTTC. Protein product: CASSLSDGGEQYF.

This clonotype was seen once. The chain recombines TRBV11-2 with TRBJ1-2; TRBD1 is a possible D gene (5 bases). The ends were cut back, 0 bases at V and 2 bases at J, with 7 bases in the middle. CDR1 is SGHAT and CDR2 is FQNNGV in the germline V gene. This CDR3 has 14 amino acids. CDR3 amino acids: CASSLDRVNYGYTF. The CDR3 DNA reads as TGTGCCAGCAGCTTAGACAGGGTGAACTATGGCTACACCTTC.

The V and J genes are TRBV5-1 and TRBJ2-1; tentative D call: TRBD1 (6 bases). This CDR3 contains 15 residues. Germline V CDR1 and CDR2: SGHRS, YFSETQ. V was trimmed by 0 bases and J by 5 bases, leaving 12 bases between them. The CDR3 is CASSLEFRGNNEQFF. The DNA for the CDR3 is TGCGCCAGCAGCTTGGAGTTTAGGGGGAACAATGAGCAGTTCTTC.

The chain couples TRBV19 to TRBJ2-1, with unresolved D. The germline gives CDR1 LNHDA, CDR2 SQIVND (reference sequence). The CDR3 spans 14 residues. Trimming took 4 bases from V and 8 from J, leaving 15 bases between them. The CDR3 DNA reads as TGTGCCAGTAGTAGCCGTAGTCTGGTCTATGAGCAGTTCTTC. Translated, it gives CASSSRSLVYEQFF.

This rearrangement joins TRBV6-2 or TRBV6-3 to TRBJ2-7, with TRBD1 matching over 8 bases. V was clipped by 4 bases and J by 1 base; unmatched bases: 12. Germline assignment: CDR1 MNHEY and CDR2 SVGEGT. The CDR3 is 17 amino acids. The CDR3 DNA sequence: TGTGCCAGCAGTTTCTTCGCTCCGGGACAGGCGTCCTACGAGCAGTACTTC. Encoded protein: CASSFFAPGQASYEQYF.

In its sample, this clonotype was seen a few times. The chain links TRBV18 to TRBJ1-2, with a possible D match to TRBD1 (5 bases). The V gene lost 3 bases and the J gene lost 1 base, with 9 bases spanning the gap. This CDR3 contains 14 residues. Germline CDR1 reads KGHSH; CDR2 reads LQKENI. CDR3 sequence (DNA): TGTGCCAGCTCACCCACGGGGGTTAACTATGGCTACACCTTC. Amino acids: CASSPTGVNYGYTF.

The V call is TRBV5-1, the J call TRBJ2-1, with D unclear. The germline CDR1 and CDR2 sequences are SGHRS and YFSETQ. The CDR3 extends over 9 amino acids. In DNA form, the CDR3 reads TGCGAACCGCGCAATGAGCAGTTCTTC. Its protein is CEPRNEQFF. Drawing the rest from reference TRBV5-1 and TRBJ2-1, the complete variable domain is KAGVTQTPRYLIKTRGQQVTLSCSPISGHRSVSWYQQTPGQGLQFLFEYFSETQRNKGNFPGRFSGRQFSNSRSEMNVSTLELGDSALYLCEPRNEQFFGPGTRLTVL.

The J gene is TRBJ1-5, the V gene TRBV3-1; D perhaps matches TRBD1 (5 bases). V gave up 4 bases and J gave up 0 bases, with 10 bases separating them. Germline CDR1 and CDR2: LGHDT and YNNKEL (reference sequence). The CDR3 loop spans 15 amino acids. The CDR3 coding sequence is TGTGCCAGCAGCCGAGGGACGGATAGCAATCAGCCCCAGCATTTT. Amino acid sequence: CASSRGTDSNQPQHF.

The rearrangement links TRBV7-2 to TRBJ1-2, with D possibly being TRBD1 (5 bases). This CDR3 has 17 amino acids. Germline values: CDR1 SGHTA, CDR2 FQGNSA. V dropped 2 bases and J dropped 4 bases, with 20 bases sitting between them. The CDR3 is CASSLHTIVGEVYGYTF. DNA for the CDR3: TGTGCCAGCAGCTTACACACAATCGTAGGGGAGGTCTATGGCTACACCTTC. The full variable domain, with the rest looked up from reference TRBV7-2 and TRBJ1-2, is GAGVSQSPSNKVTEKGKDVELRCDPISGHTALYWYRQSLGQGLEFLIYFQGNSAPDKSGLPSDRFSAERTGGSVSTLTIQRTQQEDSAVYLCASSLHTIVGEVYGYTFGSGTRLTVV.

The chain couples TRBV18 to TRBJ2-1; 12 bases match TRBD1. Germline V gene data show CDR1 as KGHSH and CDR2 as LQKENI. The CDR3 has 15 amino acids. Trimming took 2 bases from V and 10 from J; bases not matched to a gene: 6. This chain's CDR3 is CASSPGTGGLREQFF. CDR3 DNA sequence: TGTGCCAGCTCACCAGGGACAGGGGGCCTCAGGGAGCAGTTCTTC.

This chain connects TRBV25-1 to TRBJ2-5; 10 nucleotides align to TRBD2. Per the germline V gene, CDR1 is MGHDK and CDR2 is SYGVNS. Trimming cost V 5 bases and J 5 bases; bases outside gene matches: 5. This CDR3 has 14 amino acids. Written as DNA, the CDR3 is TGTGCCAGCAGTTCAACAGCGGGAGGGGAGACCCAGTACTTC. This gives the protein CASSSTAGGETQYF.

In this sample, this clonotype turned up once. The gene calls are TRBV20-1 and TRBJ2-7; D remains unclear. Germline V gene data show CDR1 as DFQATT and CDR2 as SNEGSKA (reference sequence). V shed 6 bases and J shed 2 bases, with 11 bases lying between them. This CDR3 is built from 12 residues. CDR3 loop: CSARRVPYEQYF. The CDR3 DNA sequence: TGCAGTGCCCGCAGAGTTCCCTACGAGCAGTACTTC.